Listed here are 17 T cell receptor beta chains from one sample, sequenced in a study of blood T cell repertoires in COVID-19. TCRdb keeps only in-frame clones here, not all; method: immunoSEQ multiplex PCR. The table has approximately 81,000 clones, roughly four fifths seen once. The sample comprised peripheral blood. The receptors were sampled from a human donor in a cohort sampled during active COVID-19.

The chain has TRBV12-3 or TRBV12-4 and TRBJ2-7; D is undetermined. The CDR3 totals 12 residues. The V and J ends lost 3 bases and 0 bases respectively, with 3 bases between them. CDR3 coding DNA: TGTGCCAGCAGTTTCGTCTCCTACGAGCAGTACTTC. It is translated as CASSFVSYEQYF.

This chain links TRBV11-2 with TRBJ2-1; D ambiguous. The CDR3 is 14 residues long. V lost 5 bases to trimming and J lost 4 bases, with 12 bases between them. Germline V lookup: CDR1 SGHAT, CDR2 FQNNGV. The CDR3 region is CASSAVGKYNEQFF. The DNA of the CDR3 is TGTGCCAGCAGCGCCGTGGGCAAGTACAATGAGCAGTTCTTC. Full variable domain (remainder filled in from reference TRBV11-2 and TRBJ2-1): EAGVAQSPRYKIIEKRQSVAFWCNPISGHATLYWYQQILGQGPKLLIQFQNNGVVDDSQLPKDRFSAERLKGVDSTLKIQPAKLEDSAVYLCASSAVGKYNEQFFGPGTRLTVL.

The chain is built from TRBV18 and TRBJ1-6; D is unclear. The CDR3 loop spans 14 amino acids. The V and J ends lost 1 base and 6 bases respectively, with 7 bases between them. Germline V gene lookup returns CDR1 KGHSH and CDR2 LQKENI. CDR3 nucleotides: TGTGCCAGCTCACCACGCCAGGTTAATTCACCCCTCCACTTT. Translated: CASSPRQVNSPLHF.

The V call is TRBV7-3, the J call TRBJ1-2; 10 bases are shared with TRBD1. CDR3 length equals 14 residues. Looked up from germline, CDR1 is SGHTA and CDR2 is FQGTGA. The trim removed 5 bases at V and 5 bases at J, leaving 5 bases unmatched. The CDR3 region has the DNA TGTGCCAGCAGCCCCCGACAGGGGGCATATGGCTACACCTTC. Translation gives CASSPRQGAYGYTF. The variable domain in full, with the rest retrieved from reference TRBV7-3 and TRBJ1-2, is GAGVSQTPSNKVTEKGKYVELRCDPISGHTALYWYRQSLGQGPEFLIYFQGTGAADDSGLPNDRFFAVRPEGSVSTLKIQRTERGDSAVYLCASSPRQGAYGYTFGSGTRLTVV.

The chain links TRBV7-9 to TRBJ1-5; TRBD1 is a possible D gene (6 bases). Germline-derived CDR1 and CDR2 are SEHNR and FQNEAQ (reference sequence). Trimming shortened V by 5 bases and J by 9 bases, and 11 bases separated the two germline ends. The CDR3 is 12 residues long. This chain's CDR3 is CASSQGTGPQHF. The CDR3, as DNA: TGTGCCAGCAGCCAGGGGACGGGGCCCCAGCATTTT.

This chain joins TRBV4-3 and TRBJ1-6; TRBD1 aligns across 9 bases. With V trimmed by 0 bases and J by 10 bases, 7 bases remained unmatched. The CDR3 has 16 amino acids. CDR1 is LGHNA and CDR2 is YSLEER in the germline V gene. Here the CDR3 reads CASSQDVGQGRSPLHF. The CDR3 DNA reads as TGCGCCAGCAGCCAAGACGTGGGACAGGGAAGATCACCCCTCCACTTT.

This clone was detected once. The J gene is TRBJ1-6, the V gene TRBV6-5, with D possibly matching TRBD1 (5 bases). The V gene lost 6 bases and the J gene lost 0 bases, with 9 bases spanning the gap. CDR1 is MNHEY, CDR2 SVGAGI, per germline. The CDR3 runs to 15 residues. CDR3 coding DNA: TGTGCCAGCAGGGACATTAGCTCCTATAATTCACCCCTCCACTTT. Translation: CASRDISSYNSPLHF.

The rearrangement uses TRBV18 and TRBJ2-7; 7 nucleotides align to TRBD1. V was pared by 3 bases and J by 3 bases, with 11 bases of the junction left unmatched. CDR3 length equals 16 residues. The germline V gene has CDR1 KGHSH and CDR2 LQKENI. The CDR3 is CASSPQSSGGIYEQYF. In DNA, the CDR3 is TGTGCCAGCTCACCCCAGTCTTCAGGGGGAATCTACGAGCAGTACTTC.

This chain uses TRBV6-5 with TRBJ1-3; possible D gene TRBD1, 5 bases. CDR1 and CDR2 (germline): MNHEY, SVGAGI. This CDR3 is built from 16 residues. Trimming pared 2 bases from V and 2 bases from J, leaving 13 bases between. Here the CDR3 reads CASSYGAEKTGNTIYF. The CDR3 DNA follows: TGTGCCAGCAGTTACGGGGCGGAAAAGACTGGAAACACCATATATTTT.

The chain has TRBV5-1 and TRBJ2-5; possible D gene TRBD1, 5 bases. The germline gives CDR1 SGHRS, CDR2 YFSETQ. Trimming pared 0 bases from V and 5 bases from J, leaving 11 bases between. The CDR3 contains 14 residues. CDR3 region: CASSLARAGETQYF. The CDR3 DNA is TGCGCCAGCAGCTTGGCCAGGGCAGGGGAGACCCAGTACTTC.

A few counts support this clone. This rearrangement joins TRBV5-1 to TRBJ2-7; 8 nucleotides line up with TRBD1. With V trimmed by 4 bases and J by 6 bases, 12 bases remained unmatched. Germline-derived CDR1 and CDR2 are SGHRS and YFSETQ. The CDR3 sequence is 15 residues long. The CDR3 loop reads CASSPTTGQGGEQYF. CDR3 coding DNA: TGCGCCAGCAGCCCAACAACTGGACAGGGCGGCGAGCAGTACTTC.

CDR3 nucleotides: TGTGCCAGCAGGGGGCACCAGTCCTACGAGCAGTACTTC. This sequence encodes CASRGHQSYEQYF. The V and J genes are TRBV7-8 and TRBJ2-7; maybe TRBD1 (5 bases). The CDR3 loop spans 13 amino acids. Trimming took off 6 bases at V and 1 base at J, with 10 bases between the two ends. CDR1 is SGHVS and CDR2 is FQNEAQ in the germline V gene. The full variable domain, in which reference TRBV7-8 and TRBJ2-7 provide the parts outside the CDR3, is GAGVSQSPRYKVAKRGQDVALRCDPISGHVSLFWYQQALGQGPEFLTYFQNEAQLDKSGLPSDRFFAERPEGSVSTLKIQRTQQEDSAVYLCASRGHQSYEQYFGPGTRLTVT.

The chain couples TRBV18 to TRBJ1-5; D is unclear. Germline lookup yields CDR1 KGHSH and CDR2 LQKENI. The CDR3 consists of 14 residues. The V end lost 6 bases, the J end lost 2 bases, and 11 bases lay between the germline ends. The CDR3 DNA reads TGTGCCAGCTCTCGGTCCGGGGGCAATCAGCCCCAGCATTTT. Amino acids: CASSRSGGNQPQHF.

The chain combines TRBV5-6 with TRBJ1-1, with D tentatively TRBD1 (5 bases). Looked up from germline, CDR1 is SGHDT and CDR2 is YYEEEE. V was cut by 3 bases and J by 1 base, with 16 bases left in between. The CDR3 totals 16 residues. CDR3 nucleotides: TGTGCCAGCAGCTCATTGACAGACCCTCAGAACACTGAAGCTTTCTTT. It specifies CASSSLTDPQNTEAFF.

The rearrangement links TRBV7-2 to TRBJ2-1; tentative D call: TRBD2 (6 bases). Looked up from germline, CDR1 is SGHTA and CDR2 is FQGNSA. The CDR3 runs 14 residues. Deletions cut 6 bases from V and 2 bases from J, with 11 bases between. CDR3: CASRRRGTYNEQFF. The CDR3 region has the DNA TGTGCCAGCAGGAGACGGGGGACCTACAATGAGCAGTTCTTC. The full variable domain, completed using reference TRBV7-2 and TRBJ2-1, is GAGVSQSPSNKVTEKGKDVELRCDPISGHTALYWYRQSLGQGLEFLIYFQGNSAPDKSGLPSDRFSAERTGGSVSTLTIQRTQQEDSAVYLCASRRRGTYNEQFFGPGTRLTVL.

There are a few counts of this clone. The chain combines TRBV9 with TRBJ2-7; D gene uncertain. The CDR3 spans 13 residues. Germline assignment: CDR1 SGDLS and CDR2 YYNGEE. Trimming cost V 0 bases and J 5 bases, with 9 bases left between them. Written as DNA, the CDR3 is TGTGCCAGCAGCGTAGGCAACCGCGACGAGCAGTACTTC. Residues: CASSVGNRDEQYF.

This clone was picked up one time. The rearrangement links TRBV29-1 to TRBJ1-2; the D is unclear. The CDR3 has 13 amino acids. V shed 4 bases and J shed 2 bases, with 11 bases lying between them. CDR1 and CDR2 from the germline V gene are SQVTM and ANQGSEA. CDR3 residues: CSVGEGGNYGYTF. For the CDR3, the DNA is TGCAGCGTTGGGGAGGGTGGCAACTATGGCTACACCTTC. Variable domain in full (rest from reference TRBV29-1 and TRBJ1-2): SAVISQKPSRDICQRGTSLTIQCQVDSQVTMMFWYRQQPGQSLTLIATANQGSEATYESGFVIDKFPISRPNLTFSTLTVSNMSPEDSSIYLCSVGEGGNYGYTFGSGTRLTVV.